This T cell receptor (beta chain) was observed in a study of shared clonotypes between healthy human individuals (dated by TCRdb to the early 2020s). Background for the entire study: A couple of women and a few men aged 18 to 49 years were included in the cohort. Libraries were prepared and TCR repertoires were sequenced by different laboratories using diverse techniques, in order to increase sequencing depth and limit assay-specific biases. For each donor, CD4 naive and CD4 memory were each given three plates, CD8 naive was given two plates, and CD8 memory was given one plate. Between about 0.9 and 8.9 billion PBMCs per donor were obtained by leukapheresis. Blood TCR repertoires of roughly five healthy adults were deeply sequenced to estimate repertoire size and the extent of clonotype sharing between individuals.

The donors were healthy, HIV-negative adults with no recently reported acute infections or vaccinations. Only Caucasian adults living in Nashville, Tennessee, USA were represented among the donors. CD4+ T cells were enriched by magnetic negative selection, after which naive cells were positively selected on CD45RA and the negative fraction was taken as the memory subset. Blood was collected by leukapheresis, and PBMCs were isolated by Ficoll-Histopaque density gradient centrifugation and then cryopreserved in liquid nitrogen vapor phase. Analytical flow cytometry was used to check the purity and quantity of every magnetically sorted T cell population. Each sorted fraction had its genomic DNA isolated and then quantified by UV absorbance on a Nanodrop 2000c. Comment on this clone: Its antigen remains undetermined. Base qualities are not at hand, and no much larger clone is one base apart.

On the study overall, not on this receptor specifically: Sampling was restricted to blood, and TCR repertoires in tissues likely differ from the TCR repertoires found in blood. Compared with non-shared clonotypes, clonotypes shared by all four sorted-subset donors had higher generation probabilities. Larger estimated clonotype richness was generally found for naive subsets than for memory subsets. Incomplete sequencing was indicated by rarefaction of sorted-subset datasets, despite the large sequencing depth. Roughly 5% of naive CD4, 3% to 4% of naive CD8, approximately 2% of memory CD4, and approximately 0.39% of memory CD8 clonotypes were shared across four donors. Pairwise subsampling led to the expectation that sequencing depth would affect the degree of clonotype sharing among donors. Because the study included a small number of donors, the genetic and exposure-history diversity represented was limited.

TCR CDR3 regions were amplified from genomic DNA by multiplex PCR using the deep immunoSEQ assay. For each cell subset, the extracted genomic DNA was distributed evenly across all wells of several immunoSEQ 96-well plates, and each plate served as one replicate. Each replicate PCR for sorted subsets received about 200 ng genomic DNA, equal to about 30,000 T cell genomes. The purified libraries were quantified using a Qubit 3.0 fluorometer, sized with a Bioanalyzer 2100, and then quantified again using the KAPA Library Quantification kit. A separate single-read 150-cycle Illumina NextSeq 550 flow cell was used to sequence each immunoSEQ 96-well plate. Under the source paper's analysis protocol: Because only junctional sequences without quality scores were contained in the immunoSEQ output, filtering matching that applied to full-length reads could not be performed. To assign V/J genes and CDR3, sequences were annotated using PyIR, a Python wrapper for IgBLAST v1.9, with IMGT germline references. Any read was removed if the V/J assignment was weak (E-value above 1e-6), the CDR3 was missing, or the read contained stop codons, out-of-frame junctions, or ambiguous translated residues. V3J clonotypes were defined as sequences sharing an identical inferred V gene, J gene, and CDR3 amino acid sequence. To compute the percentage overlap between repertoires, the number of shared unique clonotypes was divided by the size of the smaller repertoire. Three approaches were used to assess repertoire richness: RTK rarefaction, the Chao1 estimator, and Recon v2.1 estimates of unobserved clonotypes. Generation probabilities for all TCRbeta clonotypes obtained by the gDNA method from a handful of donors were computed using OLGA. Held by TCRdb, this immuneACCESS table contains in-frame sequences only and omits some clones. Under half of the omission traces to an unresolved V gene where checked; the cause of the rest is unknown. V, J and clone size derive from that table, while D and trimming were established from the DNA sequence. Here the sample has about 2.4 million clones; roughly 93% occur a single time. Approximately 0.37% of the sample lies in the top ten.

The CDR3 runs 16 residues from the cysteine to the phenylalanine. Left in the record is the CDR3 DNA by itself, 48 bases read in frame from the first base. V is trimmed back by 3 bases and J by 8 bases, and the junction contains 12 bases that no gene match accounts for. The germline V gene provides CDR1 SGHRS and CDR2 YFSETQ. The source material was naive CD4+ T cells from PBMCs. Explained via the paper, the cell subset or site label denotes: CD45RA+ positively selected. This receptor was identified in a man younger than 30 in good health. Some clones in this sample may be carry-over from other donors' samples. Recombination joined TRBV5-1 with TRBJ2-1; 9 central bases correspond to TRBD1. The CDR3 region: CASSWIGTGTLDEQFF. In nucleotide form, the sequence is TGCGCCAGCAGCTGGATCGGGACAGGGACTTTGGATGAGCAGTTCTTC.